Listed here are 26 T cell receptor beta chains from one sample, sequenced in a study of radiation and T cells in renal cell carcinoma. The treatment denotes: treatment-naive control, cytoreductive nephrectomy. Generated by immunoSEQ multiplex PCR, the TCRdb table keeps only in-frame clones and is missing some. Of around 15,000 clones in the sample, roughly three fifths were seen once. This material consisted of tumor tissue, taken from a patient whose treatment was nephrectomy without radiotherapy. All receptors derive from a man between 45 and 60 years old with renal cell carcinoma.

Points on this clone: Other DNA sequences in this sample translate to the same CDR3. This chain uses TRBV6-1 with TRBJ2-7; unclear D gene. The germline V gene encodes CDR1 MNHNS and CDR2 SASEGT. CDR3 length equals 13 residues. V gave up 1 base and J gave up 2 bases, with 6 bases separating them. This chain's CDR3 is CASSEVRTYEQYF. CDR3 DNA: TGTGCCAGCAGTGAAGTTCGCACCTACGAGCAGTACTTC.

V usage is TRBV10-3 and J usage is TRBJ2-7; 12 nucleotides agree with TRBD2. V was clipped by 6 bases and J by 3 bases; unmatched bases: 0. CDR1 is ENHRY, CDR2 SYGVKD, per germline. CDR3 size: 13 residues. This CDR3 is CAIRTSGGYEQYF. The DNA of the CDR3 is TGTGCCATCAGGACTAGCGGGGGCTACGAGCAGTACTTC.

This chain connects TRBV29-1 to TRBJ1-4; no reliable D call. The germline CDR1 and CDR2 sequences are SQVTM and ANQGSEA. The CDR3 has 12 residues. The V gene lost 7 bases and the J gene lost 0 bases, with 6 bases spanning the gap. Here the CDR3 reads CSALTTNEKLFF. CDR3 nucleotide sequence: TGCAGCGCCCTCACAACTAATGAAAAACTGTTTTTT.

This clone was seen only a few times. The chain is built from TRBV30 and TRBJ1-2; 7 bases are a match to TRBD1. The CDR3 consists of 15 residues. Germline V gene lookup returns CDR1 GTSNPN and CDR2 SVGIG (reference sequence). V shed 2 bases and J 4 bases; nucleotides not matched to a gene: 10. CDR3 protein: CAWSTRTGDPYGYTF. CDR3 DNA sequence: TGTGCCTGGAGTACTCGGACAGGAGATCCCTATGGCTACACCTTC.

V is TRBV11-2 and J is TRBJ1-5, with D possibly matching TRBD1 (6 bases). The V gene lost 0 bases and the J gene lost 9 bases, with 9 bases spanning the gap. Germline assignment: CDR1 SGHAT and CDR2 FQNNGV. The CDR3 spans 13 residues. This chain's CDR3 is CASSLDQGTPQHF. DNA for the CDR3: TGTGCCAGCAGCTTAGACCAGGGGACGCCCCAGCATTTT. Variable domain in full (rest from reference TRBV11-2 and TRBJ1-5): EAGVAQSPRYKIIEKRQSVAFWCNPISGHATLYWYQQILGQGPKLLIQFQNNGVVDDSQLPKDRFSAERLKGVDSTLKIQPAKLEDSAVYLCASSLDQGTPQHFGDGTRLSIL.

The V call is TRBV7-9, the J call TRBJ1-2; 9 bases align to TRBD1. The germline CDR1 and CDR2 sequences are SEHNR and FQNEAQ (reference sequence). The CDR3 totals 14 residues. J was trimmed by 4 bases and V by 4 bases; bases with no gene match: 4. CDR3 sequence (DNA): TGTGCCAGCAGCTCCGGACAGGGGTCCTATGGCTACACCTTC. This gives the protein CASSSGQGSYGYTF.

This chain uses TRBV4-1 with TRBJ2-3; 7 bases line up with TRBD1. Germline V CDR1 and CDR2: MGHRA, YSYEKL. The CDR3 is 14 residues long. The V segment lost 7 bases and the J segment 2 bases; nucleotides outside the gene matches: 6. The CDR3 coding sequence is TGCGCCAGCAATACAGGGGCCGACACAGATACGCAGTATTTT. Amino acids: CASNTGADTDTQYF.

The chain uses TRBV10-2 and TRBJ1-4; possibly TRBD1 for D (5 bases). Trimming removed 0 bases from V and 9 bases from J, with 11 bases in between. CDR1 and CDR2 from the germline V gene are WSHSY and SAAADI. CDR3 length: 14 amino acids. CDR3 region: CASSESSGAQKLFF. The CDR3 DNA follows: TGCGCCAGCAGTGAGTCTAGCGGGGCGCAAAAACTGTTTTTT.

This clone has a handful of counts. This rearrangement joins TRBV7-9 to TRBJ2-7; no firm D call. The V gene's germline CDR1 is SEHNR and CDR2 FQNEAQ (reference sequence). V lost 4 bases, J lost 5 bases, and 9 bases lay in between. CDR3 length: 12 amino acids. CDR3 sequence: CASSSHSDEQYF. DNA of the CDR3: TGTGCCAGCAGCTCCCATTCGGACGAGCAGTACTTC.

V is TRBV5-1 and J is TRBJ2-3, with D perhaps matching TRBD1 (6 bases). Per the germline V gene, CDR1 is SGHRS and CDR2 is YFSETQ. The ends were cut back, 4 bases at V and 3 bases at J, with 9 bases in the middle. This CDR3 contains 13 residues. CDR3 in DNA: TGCGCCAGCAGCCCGACAGGAACAGATACGCAGTATTTT. It yields the protein CASSPTGTDTQYF.

The chain recombines TRBV7-8 with TRBJ1-6; D call uncertain. CDR1 is SGHVS, CDR2 FQNEAQ, per germline. V gave up 0 bases and J gave up 0 bases, with 12 bases separating them. The CDR3 length is 18 residues. CDR3 sequence: CASSLAASASSYNSPLHF. CDR3 in DNA: TGTGCCAGCAGCTTAGCAGCGTCGGCGAGCTCCTATAATTCACCCCTCCACTTT.

The chain is built from TRBV19 and TRBJ1-6, with a weak D call TRBD1 (5 bases). Germline loops: CDR1 LNHDA, CDR2 SQIVND (reference sequence). The CDR3 spans 16 residues. Trimming stripped 5 bases from V and 0 bases from J, with 11 bases between. CDR3 protein: CASSADSISYNSPLHF. The CDR3 DNA reads TGTGCCAGTAGTGCCGACAGTATCTCCTATAATTCACCCCTCCACTTT.

The V gene is TRBV27, the J gene TRBJ2-2; 9 bases line up with TRBD1. In germline, CDR1 is MNHEY, CDR2 SMNVEV (reference sequence). V was clipped by 6 bases and J by 3 bases; unmatched bases: 2. This CDR3 region has 14 residues. The CDR3 coding sequence is TGTGCCAGCAGCCGACAGGGGGACACCGGGGAGCTGTTTTTT. As protein: CASSRQGDTGELFF.

The J gene is TRBJ2-3, the V gene TRBV10-2, with 7 bases identical to TRBD2. Germline-derived CDR1 and CDR2 are WSHSY and SAAADI. The ends lost 3 bases at V and 1 base at J; junction bases unmatched: 4. CDR3 length: 15 residues. CDR3 amino acids: CASSDGSGGTDTQYF. CDR3 bases: TGCGCCAGCAGTGATGGCAGCGGGGGCACAGATACGCAGTATTTT.

The CDR3 reads CASSPNAGTNYGYTF. The DNA of the CDR3 is TGTGCCAGCAGCCCTAATGCGGGGACTAACTATGGCTACACCTTC. V usage is TRBV6-1 and J usage is TRBJ1-2, with D unresolved. The CDR3 has 15 residues. V was cut by 6 bases and J by 0 bases, with 14 bases left in between. CDR1 is MNHNS and CDR2 is SASEGT in the germline V gene.

This clone was detected only a few times. The rearrangement joins TRBV5-1 to TRBJ2-6; possible D gene TRBD1, 6 bases. This CDR3 has 15 residues. Trimming removed 4 bases at V and 4 bases at J, with 12 bases between. Germline CDR1 SGHRS, CDR2 YFSETQ. CDR3 coding DNA: TGCGCCAGCAGCGCCTCAGGGGACGGGGCCAACGTCCTGACTTTC. This translates into CASSASGDGANVLTF.

This clone was seen a few times. This chain joins TRBV10-3 and TRBJ1-5; D is uncertain. Germline V gene lookup returns CDR1 ENHRY and CDR2 SYGVKD. V was shortened by 10 bases and J by 3 bases, with 13 bases between the two germline ends. The CDR3 consists of 13 residues. In nucleotides, the CDR3 is TGTGCCACACAGTTGGGCCCCAATCAGCCCCAGCATTTT. It specifies CATQLGPNQPQHF.

The J gene is TRBJ2-2, the V gene TRBV5-4, with D possibly matching TRBD1 (6 bases). Germline CDR1 is SGHNT and CDR2 is YYREEE (reference sequence). V dropped 0 bases and J dropped 2 bases, with 11 bases sitting between them. The CDR3 spans 16 residues. CDR3 sequence: CASSLGSDRNTGELFF. In DNA form, the CDR3 reads TGTGCCAGCAGCTTGGGCTCGGACAGAAACACCGGGGAGCTGTTTTTT.

The chain joins TRBV9 to TRBJ1-3; D might be TRBD1 (6 bases). The CDR3 spans 15 residues. V was shortened by 3 bases and J by 7 bases, with 17 bases between the two germline ends. The germline gives CDR1 SGDLS, CDR2 YYNGEE. CDR3 protein: CASSAQSRQANTIYF. The CDR3 nucleotides read TGTGCCAGCAGCGCCCAGTCGAGACAGGCGAACACCATATATTTT.

The V call is TRBV19, the J call TRBJ1-1; possibly TRBD1 for D (5 bases). This CDR3 is built from 14 residues. Trimming cost V 2 bases and J 3 bases, with 10 bases left between them. CDR1 and CDR2 (germline): LNHDA, SQIVND (reference sequence). Here the CDR3 DNA reads TGTGCCAGTAGTATAAGGACATTGGACACTGAAGCTTTCTTT. Amino acids: CASSIRTLDTEAFF.

The rearrangement joins TRBV5-8 to TRBJ1-2; D is ambiguous. Per germline, CDR1 SGHTS and CDR2 YDEGEE. V lost 0 bases and J 4 bases, leaving 7 bases between the germline ends. CDR3 length: 13 amino acids. CDR3 protein: CASSLGTPYGYTF. The CDR3, as DNA: TGTGCCAGCAGCTTGGGGACCCCCTATGGCTACACCTTC. The whole variable domain, filled in from reference TRBV5-8 and TRBJ1-2, reads EAGVTQSPTHLIKTRGQQATLRCSPISGHTSVYWYQQALGLGLQFLLWYDEGEERNRGNFPPRFSGRQFPNYSSELNVNALELEDSALYLCASSLGTPYGYTFGSGTRLTVV.

This clone is medium-sized by share. The J gene is TRBJ1-2, the V gene TRBV30, with D tentatively TRBD1 (5 bases). Per the germline V gene, CDR1 is GTSNPN and CDR2 is SVGIG (reference sequence). Trimming pared 2 bases from V and 4 bases from J, leaving 17 bases between. This CDR3 region has 15 residues. The CDR3: CAWSHHRLRGYGYTF. The CDR3 DNA reads as TGTGCCTGGAGTCACCACAGGCTTAGAGGCTATGGCTACACCTTC.

The J gene is TRBJ1-1, the V gene TRBV30, with a weak D call TRBD1 (5 bases). V was pared by 4 bases and J by 2 bases, with 14 bases between. Looked up from germline, CDR1 is GTSNPN and CDR2 is SVGIG (reference sequence). CDR3 size: 14 residues. The CDR3 loop reads CAWKIRGVNTEAFF. CDR3 nucleotides: TGTGCCTGGAAAATTAGGGGCGTCAACACTGAAGCTTTCTTT.

The chain links TRBV19 to TRBJ1-1, with D possibly being TRBD1 (6 bases). V shed 5 bases and J shed 10 bases, with 17 bases lying between them. The CDR3 is 13 amino acids. The V gene's germline CDR1 is LNHDA and CDR2 SQIVND (reference sequence). CDR3 sequence (DNA): TGTGCCAGTAGTCCACAAGTTGGGGGGCCAGCTTTCTTT. This codes for CASSPQVGGPAFF. Combining the CDR3 with reference TRBV19 and TRBJ1-1 gives the whole variable domain DGGITQSPKYLFRKEGQNVTLSCEQNLNHDAMYWYRQDPGQGLRLIYYSQIVNDFQKGDIAEGYSVSREKKESFPLTVTSAQKNPTAFYLCASSPQVGGPAFFGQGTRLTVV.

There are a few counts of this clone. The chain joins TRBV27 to TRBJ1-6; D is ambiguous. V lost 3 bases to trimming and J lost 4 bases, with 13 bases between them. The CDR3 extends over 16 amino acids. Per the germline V gene, CDR1 is MNHEY and CDR2 is SMNVEV (reference sequence). In DNA, the CDR3 is TGTGCCAGCAGTTTGAGGGCCGCCGGTTATAATTCACCCCTCCACTTT. Encoded protein: CASSLRAAGYNSPLHF.

This clone has more than one count but fewer than ten. This specimen includes other DNA sequences encoding the same CDR3. V usage is TRBV15 and J usage is TRBJ1-2; D not resolved. The CDR3 contains 13 residues. CDR1 and CDR2 (germline): LNHNV, YYDKDF (reference sequence). V was clipped by 0 bases and J by 6 bases, with 8 bases between them. The CDR3 sequence is CATSREEGDGYTF. Here the CDR3 DNA reads TGTGCCACCAGCAGAGAAGAGGGAGATGGCTACACCTTC. The variable domain in full, with the rest retrieved from reference TRBV15 and TRBJ1-2, is DAMVIQNPRYQVTQFGKPVTLSCSQTLNHNVMYWYQQKSSQAPKLLFHYYDKDFNNEADTPDNFQSRRPNTSFCFLDIRSPGLGDTAMYLCATSREEGDGYTFGSGTRLTVV.